This T cell receptor (beta chain) was sequenced during a study of T cells in Graves' hyperthyroidism and ophthalmopathy (dated by TCRdb to between 2018 and 2020). For the study in its entirety: To identify TCR V-J signatures that set the groups apart, the researchers used a discovery cohort of 90 to 100 patients, made up of under 50 with Graves' ophthalmopathy and 55 to 65 with stable Graves' hyperthyroidism. Prospective prediction of ophthalmopathy was tested in an independent validation cohort of fewer than 20 hyperthyroidism patients and some 17 patients who later progressed to ophthalmopathy. For training and testing, the 110 or so patients in the discovery cohort were randomly divided in a 7:3 ratio. The study also compared thyroid tissue and blood T-cell repertoires from several Graves' hyperthyroidism patients. After sampling, hyperthyroidism patients received methimazole starting at 30 mg daily, and ophthalmopathy patients received high-dose intravenous methylprednisolone. The paper describes TCR Vbeta CDR3 sequencing of fewer than 150 peripheral blood samples, made up of fewer than 50 ophthalmopathy patients, over 70 hyperthyroidism patients and roughly 17 progressor patients. Here is what the overall study found, with its caveats: In cross-validation, a model built on a 13 V-J signature told ophthalmopathy apart from stable hyperthyroidism with roughly 87% sensitivity and about 81% specificity, and in testing the same model reached 80%/75%. No statistical method was used to fix the sample size in advance, and group allocation was not hidden from the investigators. Most expanded thyroid clonotypes (frequency above 0.001) were also found in blood, which suggests that blood repertoires may mirror thyroid immune responses. In validation, the model predicted progression to ophthalmopathy a median of 6.5 months before onset, with around 70% sensitivity and nearly 75% specificity.

Exclusion was applied to patients with uncontrolled infections, other autoimmune diseases, pregnancy or lactation. Clinical symptoms, serum thyroxine and TRAb, thyroid ultrasound, and orbital computed tomography formed the basis for the diagnoses. Total RNA was extracted with Trizol reagent, and quality was checked on an Agilent 2100 Bioanalyzer. The junction carries 12 bases between V and J, which are trimmed by 1 base and 3 bases respectively. The CDR3 has 15 amino acids, counting the end cysteine and phenylalanine. Only CDR3 DNA remains: 45 bases, in frame from the first base. Looking up the germline V gene yields CDR1 SGHTA and CDR2 FQGTGA. This clonotype was counted many times. Its specific antigen is unknown. No clone much larger than this one lies a single base away; base qualities are absent. The TCR beta CDR3 regions were amplified from the RNA transcripts. The first round of RT-PCR for the TCR CDR3 was performed with the HTBI primer set and the Qiagen OneStep RT-PCR kit. Libraries were constructed in a second round of multiplex PCR, after which size selection and purification were performed. The libraries were sequenced on an Illumina HiSeq2000 using paired-end 100 bp reads. Concerning the study's data processing: SOAPnuke was used to process the raw data, removing reads that contained adapters or uncalled bases, had a mean Phred below 15, or lacked an exact match to the constant primer or identifier. COPE v1.2.5 was used to merge high-quality paired reads, and clonotypes were defined as unique nucleotide sequences. Clonotypes were aligned to IMGT TRBV, TRBD and TRBJ reference segments using MiTCR v1.1. The analysis was restricted to V-J combinations with a frequency above 0.0001, which together covered 99% to 99.2% of the repertoires. The TCS score was defined as F50 (clonal expansion) divided by E x V (chaos), with BLOSUM62-based TCRdist calculated between CDR3 peptides within each V-J. Welch's t-statistics and random forest reduced around 550 V-J features to 13, which were used in a naive Bayes classifier (R e1071). The Morisita-Horn index was used to measure how similar the thyroid and blood repertoires were. TCRdb itself trimmed the public reads at Q25 with fastp, ran MiXCR and retained productive beta chains. Each CDR3 protein gets just one entry, which takes the most common genes and DNA from the rows behind it. Clone size and V and J calls follow TCRdb, not the original study. The table for this sample lists more than 500,000 distinct CDR3 sequences; about half of them were counted only once. Roughly 20% of the sample belongs to the ten largest clones.

This clonotype originated in an adult woman with Graves' disease, either hyperthyroidism or ophthalmopathy (not recorded which). The chain uses TRBV7-3 and TRBJ2-5; D gene: possibly TRBD2, on 6 matching bases. The sequenced sample consisted of peripheral blood or thyroid tissue (not recorded which). The CDR3 protein: CASSLNAGPKETQYF. The bases are TGTGCCAGCAGCTTAAATGCGGGGCCAAAAGAGACCCAGTACTTC.